The clone carrying this T cell receptor beta chain is a singleton in its sample. These data are taken from a study of blood T cell repertoires in COVID-19. Measured with immunoSEQ multiplex PCR; TCRdb has only the in-frame clones, and not every one. Of about 270,000 clones in the sample, 91% were seen once. The CDR3 has 17 residues. The germline V gene has CDR1 SNHLY and CDR2 FYNNEI. With 6 bases clipped from V and 6 bases from J, the junction kept 11 bases outside the gene matches. Cohorts were assigned according to the clinical history that participants reported. The TCR originated in a man aged 35 to 55 who had been exposed to COVID-19. Material: PBMCs or T cells enriched from blood (not recorded which). The rearrangement uses TRBV2 and TRBJ1-6, with TRBD1 matching 10 bases. CDR3 loop: CASSGDRGRGSNSPLHF. CDR3 sequence (DNA): TGTGCCAGCAGCGGGGACAGGGGAAGGGGGAGTAATTCACCCCTCCACTTT.